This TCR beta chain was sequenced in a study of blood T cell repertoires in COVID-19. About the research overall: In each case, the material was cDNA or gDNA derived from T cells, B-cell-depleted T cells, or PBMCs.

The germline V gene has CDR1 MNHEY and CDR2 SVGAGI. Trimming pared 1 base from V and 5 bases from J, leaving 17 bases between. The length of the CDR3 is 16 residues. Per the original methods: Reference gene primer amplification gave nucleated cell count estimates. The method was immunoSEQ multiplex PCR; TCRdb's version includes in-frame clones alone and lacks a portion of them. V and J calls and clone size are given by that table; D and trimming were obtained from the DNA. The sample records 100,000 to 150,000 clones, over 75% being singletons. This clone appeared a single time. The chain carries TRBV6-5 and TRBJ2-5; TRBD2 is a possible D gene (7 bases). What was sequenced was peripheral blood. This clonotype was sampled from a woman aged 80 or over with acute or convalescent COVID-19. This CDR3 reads CASSYYPGGNEETQYF. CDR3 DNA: TGTGCCAGCAGTTACTATCCGGGGGGCAACGAGGAGACCCAGTACTTC.